This T cell receptor (beta chain) was found in a study of CD8+ T cells in alopecia areata. TCR sequencing used cDNA made by reverse transcription of extracted RNA. The repertoire was sequenced with immunoSEQ multiplex PCR; TCRdb's copy has only in-frame clones and lacks some. The table includes over 35,000 clones, approximately 92% detected once. Regarding treatment: oral pan-JAK inhibitor, 5-10 mg twice daily. The CDR3 sequence is 16 residues long. Per germline, CDR1 GTSNPN and CDR2 SVGIG (reference sequence). V shed 5 bases and J 0 bases; nucleotides not matched to a gene: 7. The receptor was isolated from a human donor with alopecia areata. The sequencing used CD8+ T cells sorted from blood, collected at week 24, from a patient treated with tofacitinib. The V call is TRBV30, the J call TRBJ2-6, with 7 bases that match TRBD1. Here the CDR3 DNA reads TGTGCCTGGGAACGGGACAGTCCCTCTGGGGCCAACGTCCTGACTTTC. Protein product: CAWERDSPSGANVLTF.